This T cell receptor beta chain was sequenced in a study of CD8 T cells in Susac syndrome. Study at large: The sequenced Susac syndrome patients comprised five or six with active disease and roughly eight in remission.

This CDR3 is 13 amino acids long. The V end lost 0 bases, the J end lost 10 bases, and 11 bases lay between the germline ends. CDR1 and CDR2 from the germline V gene are SGHRS and YFSETQ. Random-hexamer reverse transcription was applied to roughly 0.45 to 1 ug RNA. MiXCR was run by TCRdb on the immunoSEQ multiplex PCR reads, yielding one entry per CDR3 protein. The sample holds 200,000 to 300,000 distinct CDR3 sequences, about 96% seen once. The chain links TRBV5-1 to TRBJ2-1; D gene ambiguous. The TCR comes from a human donor with Susac syndrome. Sequenced input: CD4+ T cells from PBMCs. The CDR3 nucleotides read TGCGCCAGCAGCTTGGTCGTGGGCGGCGAGCAGTTCTTC. Translated: CASSLVVGGEQFF.